This T cell receptor beta chain was obtained from a study of T-cell reconstitution after alpha-beta-depleted transplantation in children. V was cut by 7 bases and J by 6 bases, with 19 bases left in between. The CDR3 is made up of 15 amino acids. The table lists this clonotype with many counts. A library of TCRbeta sequences, prepared with unique molecular identifiers, was generated. TCRdb processed the PCR reads anew with MiXCR; each CDR3 protein has one entry. The table includes approximately 490,000 distinct CDR3 sequences, about 12% detected once. The chain uses TRBV12-3 or TRBV12-4 and TRBJ2-1; TRBD2 might be the D (5 bases). The TCR originated in a human donor who donated a stem cell graft to a child with combined immunodeficiency. This specimen consisted of PBMCs from the stem cell graft donor, obtained from the stem cell graft. In DNA form, the CDR3 reads TGTGCCAGCACGGCCCAGCGGCTTTGGGGCAATGAGCAGTTCTTC. As protein: CASTAQRLWGNEQFF.